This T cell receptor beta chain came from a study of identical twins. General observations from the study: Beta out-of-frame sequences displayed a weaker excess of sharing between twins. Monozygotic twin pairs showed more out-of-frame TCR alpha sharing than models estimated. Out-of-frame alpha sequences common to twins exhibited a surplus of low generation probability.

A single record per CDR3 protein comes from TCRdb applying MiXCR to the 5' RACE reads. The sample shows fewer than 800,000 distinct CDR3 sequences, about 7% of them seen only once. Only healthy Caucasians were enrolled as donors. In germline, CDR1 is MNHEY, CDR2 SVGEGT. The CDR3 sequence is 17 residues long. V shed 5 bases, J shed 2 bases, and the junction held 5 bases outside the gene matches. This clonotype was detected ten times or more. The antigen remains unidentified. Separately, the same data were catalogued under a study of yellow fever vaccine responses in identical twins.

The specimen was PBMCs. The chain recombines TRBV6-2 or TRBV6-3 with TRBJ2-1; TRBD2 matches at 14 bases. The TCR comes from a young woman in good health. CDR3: CASSPRTSGRPYNEQFF. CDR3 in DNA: TGTGCCAGCAGTCCTCGGACTAGCGGGAGGCCCTACAATGAGCAGTTCTTC.